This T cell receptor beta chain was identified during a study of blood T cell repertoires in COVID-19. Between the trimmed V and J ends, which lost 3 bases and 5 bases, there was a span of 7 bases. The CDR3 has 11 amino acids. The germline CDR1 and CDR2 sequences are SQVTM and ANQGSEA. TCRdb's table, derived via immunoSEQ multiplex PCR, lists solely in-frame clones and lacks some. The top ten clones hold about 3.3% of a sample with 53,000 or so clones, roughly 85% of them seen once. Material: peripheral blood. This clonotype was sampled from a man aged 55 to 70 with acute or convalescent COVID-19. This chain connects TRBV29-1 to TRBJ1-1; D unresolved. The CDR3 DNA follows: TGCAGCGTTGATACCAGAACTGAAGCTTTCTTT. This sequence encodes CSVDTRTEAFF.